This passage covers 24 T cell receptor beta chains from one sample sequenced in a study of T cell responses to AZD1222 COVID-19 vaccine. Data came from immunoSEQ multiplex PCR; TCRdb stores just in-frame clones and leaves some out. The table includes about 110,000 clones, roughly 92% detected once. The material sequenced was peripheral blood, taken 28 days after the second AZD1222 dose. The source of these receptors is an adult who received the AZD1222 COVID-19 vaccine.

The chain carries TRBV10-3 and TRBJ2-2, with no clear D. The germline CDR1 and CDR2 sequences are ENHRY and SYGVKD. CDR3 size: 12 residues. The V and J ends lost 7 bases and 0 bases respectively, with 3 bases between them. The CDR3 reads CAIKANTGELFF. The CDR3 DNA reads TGTGCCATCAAGGCGAACACCGGGGAGCTGTTTTTT.

This clone was seen only a few times. The V call is TRBV4-2, the J call TRBJ1-6; tentatively, D is TRBD1 (5 bases). CDR3 length: 14 residues. The V end was cut by 0 bases, the J end by 10 bases, with 10 bases between. Germline V gene lookup returns CDR1 LGHNA and CDR2 YNFKEQ. CDR3 sequence (DNA): TGTGCCAGCAGCCAAGATAAGGGGAACTCACCCCTCCACTTT. Its translation: CASSQDKGNSPLHF.

The chain has TRBV7-2 and TRBJ1-1; possible D gene TRBD1, 5 bases. Trimming removed 2 bases from V and 7 bases from J, with 11 bases in between. The CDR3 loop spans 13 amino acids. Per the germline V gene, CDR1 is SGHTA and CDR2 is FQGNSA. Written as DNA, the CDR3 is TGTGCCAGCAGCTTATTCGACAGAGGTGAAGCTTTCTTT. This encodes CASSLFDRGEAFF.

V gene TRBV7-2 combines with J gene TRBJ2-4; TRBD1 agrees at 8 bases. Trimming took 1 base from V and 15 from J; bases not matched to a gene: 8. CDR3 length equals 13 residues. Germline V gives CDR1 SGHTA, CDR2 FQGNSA. CDR3 loop: CASSLGQGNFPYF. The DNA of the CDR3 is TGTGCCAGCAGCTTAGGACAGGGGAATTTTCCGTACTTC.

The chain recombines TRBV4-2 with TRBJ1-2, with 9 bases aligning to TRBD1. V trimming: 2 bases; J trimming: 8 bases; junction bases outside the gene matches: 6. Germline V CDR1 and CDR2: LGHNA, YNFKEQ. This CDR3 spans 14 amino acids. CDR3 residues: CASSQMGQGRGYTF. The CDR3 DNA reads as TGTGCCAGCAGCCAAATGGGACAGGGTAGAGGCTACACCTTC.

The chain recombines TRBV10-3 with TRBJ2-2; the D is unclear. In germline, CDR1 is ENHRY, CDR2 SYGVKD. V dropped 6 bases and J dropped 0 bases, with 8 bases sitting between them. The CDR3 consists of 14 residues. This CDR3 is CAIRGFANTGELFF. Written as DNA, the CDR3 is TGTGCCATCAGAGGGTTCGCGAACACCGGGGAGCTGTTTTTT.

The V and J genes are TRBV6-2 or TRBV6-3 and TRBJ2-5, with 9 nucleotides matching TRBD1. Per germline, CDR1 MNHEY and CDR2 SVGEGT. V shed 6 bases and J 4 bases; nucleotides not matched to a gene: 6. This CDR3 has 14 amino acids. This CDR3 is CASSPQGAGETQYF. The CDR3 DNA follows: TGTGCCAGCAGCCCACAGGGGGCGGGAGAGACCCAGTACTTC.

The V gene is TRBV24-1, the J gene TRBJ1-5; 8 bases map to TRBD1. The V gene end was trimmed by 3 bases and the J gene end by 4 bases; junction bases not matched to a gene: 4. Per germline, CDR1 KGHDR and CDR2 SFDVKD. This CDR3 comprises 15 residues. The CDR3: CATSDPGTGNQPQHF. CDR3 nucleotides: TGTGCCACCAGTGATCCCGGGACAGGAAATCAGCCCCAGCATTTT.

V is TRBV7-2 and J is TRBJ2-7, with D uncertain. V lost 5 bases, J lost 0 bases, and 5 bases lay in between. The CDR3 consists of 12 residues. In germline, CDR1 is SGHTA, CDR2 FQGNSA. The CDR3, as DNA: TGTGCCAGCAGCCCGAGCTCCTACGAGCAGTACTTC. Translating gives CASSPSSYEQYF.

The V gene is TRBV6-2 or TRBV6-3, the J gene TRBJ1-5; D is unresolved. The V gene lost 4 bases and the J gene lost 4 bases, with 14 bases spanning the gap. Germline CDR1 reads MNHEY; CDR2 reads SVGEGT. The CDR3 loop spans 15 amino acids. CDR3 sequence reads: CASSSRRSLNQPQHF. The CDR3 DNA reads as TGTGCCAGCAGTTCTCGACGCTCACTAAATCAGCCCCAGCATTTT.

The chain has TRBV3-1 (or the pseudogene TRBV3-2) and TRBJ2-7, with 7 positions matching TRBD1. CDR1 LGHDT and CDR2 YNNKEL come from the germline V gene (reference sequence). V lost 3 bases and J lost 2; bases outside the gene matches: 4. CDR3 length: 14 amino acids. CDR3 protein: CASSHWDRAYEQYF. The CDR3 DNA follows: TGTGCCAGCAGCCATTGGGACAGAGCCTACGAGCAGTACTTC.

The V and J genes are TRBV7-3 and TRBJ2-3; 7 bases fit TRBD1. Germline lookup yields CDR1 SGHTA and CDR2 FQGTGA. There are 15 residues in the CDR3. J was trimmed by 4 bases and V by 4 bases; bases with no gene match: 8. The CDR3 DNA follows: TGTGCCAGCAGCTCCTCCGGGACAGAGGCAGATACGCAGTATTTT. Translation: CASSSSGTEADTQYF. Using reference TRBV7-3 and TRBJ2-3 for the parts outside the CDR3, the full variable domain is GAGVSQTPSNKVTEKGKYVELRCDPISGHTALYWYRQSLGQGPEFLIYFQGTGAADDSGLPNDRFFAVRPEGSVSTLKIQRTERGDSAVYLCASSSSGTEADTQYFGPGTRLTVL.

The chain has TRBV5-1 and TRBJ2-2, with a weak D call TRBD2 (6 bases). Germline V lookup: CDR1 SGHRS, CDR2 YFSETQ. V was cut by 0 bases and J by 4 bases, with 10 bases left in between. This CDR3 spans 15 amino acids. The CDR3 loop is CASSLGEERTGELFF. The CDR3 DNA follows: TGCGCCAGCAGCTTGGGGGAGGAACGCACCGGGGAGCTGTTTTTT.

The chain carries TRBV3-1 (or the pseudogene TRBV3-2) and TRBJ2-3; 7 bases agree with TRBD2. V shed 1 base, J shed 5 bases, and the junction held 9 bases outside the gene matches. CDR1 and CDR2 (germline): LGHDT, YNNKEL (reference sequence). The CDR3 runs 16 residues. In nucleotides, the CDR3 is TGTGCCAGCAGCCAAGGTTCTAGCGGCACCCTAGATACGCAGTATTTT. Encoded protein: CASSQGSSGTLDTQYF.

This clone has a single count. The V call is TRBV9, the J call TRBJ1-1; no clear D gene. Trimming stripped 0 bases from V and 2 bases from J, with 8 bases between. Germline V lookup: CDR1 SGDLS, CDR2 YYNGEE. The CDR3 totals 14 residues. This chain's CDR3 is CASSVEPINTEAFF. The CDR3 DNA sequence: TGTGCCAGCAGCGTAGAACCAATTAACACTGAAGCTTTCTTT.

The chain combines TRBV19 with TRBJ2-1; TRBD2 is a possible D gene (6 bases). V dropped 8 bases and J dropped 0 bases, with 11 bases sitting between them. The CDR3 runs to 14 residues. Per germline, CDR1 LNHDA and CDR2 SQIVND (reference sequence). CDR3 bases: TGTGCCAGTGGGCGGGGTAGCTCCTACAATGAGCAGTTCTTC. Encoded protein: CASGRGSSYNEQFF.

The chain is built from TRBV6-5 and TRBJ1-4, with TRBD1 identical over 9 bases. The V gene end was trimmed by 6 bases and the J gene end by 5 bases; junction bases not matched to a gene: 7. This CDR3 contains 15 residues. Germline CDR1 MNHEY, CDR2 SVGAGI. The CDR3 spells CASRFPGTGNEKLFF. CDR3 nucleotide sequence: TGTGCCAGCAGGTTTCCCGGGACAGGGAATGAAAAACTGTTTTTT.

The chain has TRBV20-1 and TRBJ1-2; a weak D match, TRBD1 (5 bases). The CDR3 is made up of 12 amino acids. Between the trimmed V and J ends, which lost 3 bases and 4 bases, there was a span of 9 bases. Germline V CDR1 and CDR2: DFQATT, SNEGSKA (reference sequence). In DNA form, the CDR3 reads TGCAGTGCTAGTAGGGGTAGCTATGGCTACACCTTC. Translation: CSASRGSYGYTF.

This chain connects TRBV4-1 to TRBJ1-4; D gene unclear. The CDR3 contains 13 residues. The V and J ends lost 8 bases and 3 bases respectively, with 10 bases between them. Germline lookup yields CDR1 MGHRA and CDR2 YSYEKL. The CDR3 sequence is CASLGRSNEKLFF. The DNA for the CDR3 is TGCGCCAGCCTTGGGAGGTCTAATGAAAAACTGTTTTTT.

This chain links TRBV9 with TRBJ2-5; 7 positions agree with TRBD2. CDR1 and CDR2 from the germline V gene are SGDLS and YYNGEE. V gave up 1 base and J gave up 4 bases; unmatched junction bases: 10. CDR3 length equals 16 residues. CDR3 DNA: TGTGCCAGCAGCGTATCGGCGGGGGTTAAAGGAGAGACCCAGTACTTC. Protein product: CASSVSAGVKGETQYF. Filled out from reference TRBV9 and TRBJ2-5, the complete variable domain reads DSGVTQTPKHLITATGQRVTLRCSPRSGDLSVYWYQQSLDQGLQFLIQYYNGEERAKGNILERFSAQQFPDLHSELNLSSLELGDSALYFCASSVSAGVKGETQYFGPGTRLLVL.

J is TRBJ2-2 and V is TRBV19, with 7 bases lining up with TRBD2. The germline V gene encodes CDR1 LNHDA and CDR2 SQIVND (reference sequence). With 3 bases clipped from V and 4 bases from J, the junction kept 8 bases outside the gene matches. CDR3 length: 16 residues. This chain's CDR3 is CASSIKVWEGTGELFF. In nucleotides, the CDR3 is TGTGCCAGTAGTATCAAGGTCTGGGAGGGCACCGGGGAGCTGTTTTTT.

This clone was picked up a small number of times. This chain joins TRBV11-2 and TRBJ2-5; D unclear. The ends were cut back, 3 bases at V and 1 base at J, with 6 bases in the middle. The CDR3 is 13 amino acids. Germline V CDR1 and CDR2: SGHAT, FQNNGV. CDR3 DNA: TGTGCCAGCAGCTTGCCTACCCAAGAGACCCAGTACTTC. Translating gives CASSLPTQETQYF.

CDR3 residues: CASGRGSAYEQYF. CDR3 bases: TGTGCCAGTGGCAGGGGTTCCGCCTACGAGCAGTACTTC. The V gene is TRBV19, the J gene TRBJ2-7; D might be TRBD1 (6 bases). There are 13 residues in the CDR3. V lost 8 bases, J lost 2 bases, and 13 bases lay in between. Germline V gene sequence: CDR1 LNHDA, CDR2 SQIVND (reference sequence).

The rearrangement uses TRBV19 and TRBJ2-2; TRBD2 aligns across 8 bases. CDR3 length: 15 amino acids. Germline assignment: CDR1 LNHDA and CDR2 SQIVND (reference sequence). J was trimmed by 4 bases and V by 4 bases; bases with no gene match: 5. CDR3 protein: CASSNRGGSTGELFF. The CDR3, as DNA: TGTGCCAGTAGTAATCGGGGGGGCAGCACCGGGGAGCTGTTTTTT.